The clone carrying this T cell receptor beta chain was seen once. As yet, its antigen is unknown. This sample was taken from a study of T cell responses to AZD1222 COVID-19 vaccine. The ends were cut back, 5 bases at V and 1 base at J, with 11 bases in the middle. From germline, CDR1 is LNHDA and CDR2 SQIVND (reference sequence). This CDR3 is built from 14 residues. Study findings and constraints: After the peak T cell response, and only then, were repertoires sampled. Most donors were white British, females outnumbered males, and clonal diversity was possibly underestimated.

Sequencing used immunoSEQ multiplex PCR; TCRdb keeps in-frame clones, though not all of them. The sample includes 100,000 or so clones, more than 90% seen only once; the top ten take roughly 1.1%. The genes are TRBV19 and TRBJ2-5; D call uncertain. Sequencing was performed on peripheral blood, taken on day 0 of AZD1222 vaccination. This TCR came from an adult in good health. The CDR3 coding sequence is TGTGCCAGTAGTTTCACGGGCCTCCAAGAGACCCAGTACTTC. Its translation: CASSFTGLQETQYF.